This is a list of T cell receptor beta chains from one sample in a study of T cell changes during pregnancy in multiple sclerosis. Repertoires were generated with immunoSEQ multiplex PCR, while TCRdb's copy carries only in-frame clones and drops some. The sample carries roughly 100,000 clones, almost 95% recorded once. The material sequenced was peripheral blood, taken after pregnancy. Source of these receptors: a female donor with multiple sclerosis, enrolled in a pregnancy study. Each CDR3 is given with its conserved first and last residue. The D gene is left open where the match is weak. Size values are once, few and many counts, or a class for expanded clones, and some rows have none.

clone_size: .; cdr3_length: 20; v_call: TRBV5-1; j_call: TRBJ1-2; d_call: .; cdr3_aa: CASSLRPLAEPAGGTNGYTF; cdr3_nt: TGCGCCAGCAGCTTGAGGCCCCTAGCGGAACCTGCCGGAGGTACTAATGGCTACACCTTC
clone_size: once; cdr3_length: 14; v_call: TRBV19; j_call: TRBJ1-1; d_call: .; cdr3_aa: CASSPGTLNTEAFF; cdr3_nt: TGTGCCAGTAGTCCGGGGACTTTGAACACTGAAGCTTTCTTT
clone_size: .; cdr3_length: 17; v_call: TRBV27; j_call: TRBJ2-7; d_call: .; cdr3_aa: CASRTLKGPGSSYEQYF; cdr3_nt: TGTGCCAGCAGGACCTTAAAGGGGCCTGGTAGCTCCTACGAGCAGTACTTC
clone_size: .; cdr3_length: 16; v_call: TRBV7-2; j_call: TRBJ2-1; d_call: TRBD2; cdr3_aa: CASSLSPSGGANEQFF; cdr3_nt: TGTGCCAGCAGCTTATCACCCAGCGGGGGGGCCAATGAGCAGTTCTTC
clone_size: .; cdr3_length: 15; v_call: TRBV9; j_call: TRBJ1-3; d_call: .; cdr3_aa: CASSVGQVGRSTIYF; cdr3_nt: TGTGCCAGCAGCGTAGGACAGGTGGGCCGAAGCACCATATATTTT
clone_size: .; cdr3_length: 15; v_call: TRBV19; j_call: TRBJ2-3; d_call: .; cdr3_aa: CASSPGGGSADTQYF; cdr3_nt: TGTGCCAGTAGCCCGGGTGGGGGGTCGGCAGATACGCAGTATTTT
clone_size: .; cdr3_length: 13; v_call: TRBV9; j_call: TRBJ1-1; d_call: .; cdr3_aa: CASSVTGKTEAFF; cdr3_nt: TGTGCCAGCAGCGTAACGGGGAAGACTGAAGCTTTCTTT
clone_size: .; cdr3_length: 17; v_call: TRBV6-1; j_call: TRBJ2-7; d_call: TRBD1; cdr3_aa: CASSEGTRDRVTYEQYF; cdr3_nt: TGTGCCAGCAGTGAAGGGACCCGGGACAGGGTAACCTACGAGCAGTACTTC
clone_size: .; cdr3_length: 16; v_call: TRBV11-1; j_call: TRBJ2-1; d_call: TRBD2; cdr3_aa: CASSFPSGGGYNEQFF; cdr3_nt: TGTGCCAGCAGCTTTCCTAGCGGGGGGGGCTACAATGAGCAGTTCTTC
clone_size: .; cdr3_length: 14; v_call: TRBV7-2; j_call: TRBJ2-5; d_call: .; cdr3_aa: CASSLNGRQETQYF; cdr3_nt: TGTGCCAGCAGCTTAAATGGGCGCCAAGAGACCCAGTACTTC
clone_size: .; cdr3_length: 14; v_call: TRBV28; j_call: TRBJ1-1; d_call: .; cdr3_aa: CASALGTMNTEAFF; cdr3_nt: TGTGCCAGCGCCTTGGGGACAATGAACACTGAAGCTTTCTTT
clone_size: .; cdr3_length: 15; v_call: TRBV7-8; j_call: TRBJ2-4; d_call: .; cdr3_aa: CASSPSEQMGDIQYF; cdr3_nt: TGTGCCAGCAGCCCCTCGGAACAGATGGGTGACATTCAGTACTTC
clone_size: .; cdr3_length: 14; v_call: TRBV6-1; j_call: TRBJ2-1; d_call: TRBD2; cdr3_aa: CASSGTSGSDEQFF; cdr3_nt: TGTGCCAGCAGTGGCACTAGCGGGTCCGATGAGCAGTTCTTC
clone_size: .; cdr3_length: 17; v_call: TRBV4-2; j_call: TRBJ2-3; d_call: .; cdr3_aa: CASSQDMQGHSTDTQYF; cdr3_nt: TGTGCCAGCAGCCAAGATATGCAGGGACACTCCACAGATACGCAGTATTTT
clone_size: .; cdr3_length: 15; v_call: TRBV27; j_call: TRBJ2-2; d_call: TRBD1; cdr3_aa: CASKQRGPDTGELFF; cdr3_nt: TGTGCCAGCAAACAGAGGGGGCCCGACACCGGGGAGCTGTTTTTT
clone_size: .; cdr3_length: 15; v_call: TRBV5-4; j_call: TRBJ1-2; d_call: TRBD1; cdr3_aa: CASSVDRGRADGYTF; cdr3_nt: TGTGCCAGCAGCGTTGACAGGGGGCGCGCAGATGGCTACACCTTC
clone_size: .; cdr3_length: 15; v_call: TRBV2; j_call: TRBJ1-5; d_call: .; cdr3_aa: CASRRTGRDNQPQHF; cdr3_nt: TGTGCCAGCAGGAGAACAGGGAGAGACAATCAGCCCCAGCATTTT
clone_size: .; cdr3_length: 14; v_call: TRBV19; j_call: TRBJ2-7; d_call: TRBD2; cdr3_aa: CASRTSGSSYEQYF; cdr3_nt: TGTGCCAGTAGGACTAGCGGGAGCTCCTACGAGCAGTACTTC
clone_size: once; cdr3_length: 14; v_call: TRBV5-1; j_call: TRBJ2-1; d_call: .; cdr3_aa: CASSLAPRNNEQFF; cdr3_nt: TGCGCCAGCAGCTTGGCCCCTAGAAACAATGAGCAGTTCTTC
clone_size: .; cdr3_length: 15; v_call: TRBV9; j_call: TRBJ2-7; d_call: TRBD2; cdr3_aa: CASSVAGGNSYEQYF; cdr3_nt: TGTGCCAGCAGCGTAGCCGGGGGGAACTCCTACGAGCAGTACTTC
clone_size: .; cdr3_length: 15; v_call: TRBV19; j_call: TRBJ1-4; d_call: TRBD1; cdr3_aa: CASSIYRGRWEKLFF; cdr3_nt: TGTGCCAGTAGTATCTACAGGGGGCGCTGGGAAAAACTGTTTTTT
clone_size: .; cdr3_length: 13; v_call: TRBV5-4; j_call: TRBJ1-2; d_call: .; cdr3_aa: CASSQQGNYGYTF; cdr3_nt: TGTGCCAGCAGCCAACAGGGAAACTATGGCTACACCTTC
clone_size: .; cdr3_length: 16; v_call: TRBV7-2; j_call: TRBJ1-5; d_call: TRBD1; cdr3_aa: CASSSGPGGSYQPQHF; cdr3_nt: TGTGCCAGCAGCTCGGGTCCAGGGGGCTCCTATCAGCCCCAGCATTTT
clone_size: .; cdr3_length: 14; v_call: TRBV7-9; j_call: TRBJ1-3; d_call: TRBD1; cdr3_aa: CASSPDRDGNTIYF; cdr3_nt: TGTGCCAGCAGCCCGGACAGGGATGGAAACACCATATATTTT
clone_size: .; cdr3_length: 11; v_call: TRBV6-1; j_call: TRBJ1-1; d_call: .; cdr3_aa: CASSTYPPAFF; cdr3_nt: TGTGCCAGCAGCACATACCCCCCAGCTTTCTTT
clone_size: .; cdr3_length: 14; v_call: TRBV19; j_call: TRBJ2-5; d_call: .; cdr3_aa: CASSMVGSGETQYF; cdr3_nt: TGTGCCAGTAGTATGGTGGGGAGCGGGGAGACCCAGTACTTC
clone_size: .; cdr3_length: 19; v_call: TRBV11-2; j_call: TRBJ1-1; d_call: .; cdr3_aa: CASSPQGIRTGSQNTEAFF; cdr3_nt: TGTGCCAGCAGCCCCCAGGGAATTCGGACGGGCAGCCAGAACACTGAAGCTTTCTTT
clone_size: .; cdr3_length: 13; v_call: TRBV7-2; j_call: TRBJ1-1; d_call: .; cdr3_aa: CASSRQDFTEAFF; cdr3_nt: TGTGCCAGCAGTCGACAGGACTTCACTGAAGCTTTCTTT
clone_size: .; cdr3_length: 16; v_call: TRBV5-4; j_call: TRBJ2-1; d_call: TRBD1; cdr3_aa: CASRPGGTGSTNEQFF; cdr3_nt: TGTGCCAGCAGGCCAGGGGGGACAGGGAGTACGAATGAGCAGTTCTTC
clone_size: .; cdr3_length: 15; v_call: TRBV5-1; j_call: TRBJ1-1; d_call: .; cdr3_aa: CASSFSGAGHTEAFF; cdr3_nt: TGCGCCAGCAGCTTCTCAGGGGCAGGGCACACTGAAGCTTTCTTT
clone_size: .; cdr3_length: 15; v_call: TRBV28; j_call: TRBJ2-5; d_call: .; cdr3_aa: CASTPGTGRRETQYF; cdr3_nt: TGTGCCAGCACCCCGGGAACCGGCCGGAGAGAGACCCAGTACTTC
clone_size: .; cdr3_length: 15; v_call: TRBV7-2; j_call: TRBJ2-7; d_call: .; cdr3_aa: CASSLGGMSSYEQYF; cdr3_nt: TGTGCCAGCAGCTTAGGCGGGATGAGCTCCTACGAGCAGTACTTC
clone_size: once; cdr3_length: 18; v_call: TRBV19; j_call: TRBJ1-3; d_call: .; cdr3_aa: CASPPTETGYLSGNTIYF; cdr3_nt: TGTGCCAGTCCTCCGACCGAGACAGGTTACCTCTCTGGAAACACCATATATTTT
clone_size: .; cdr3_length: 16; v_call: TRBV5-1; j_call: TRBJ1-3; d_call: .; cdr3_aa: CASSLAGIQLGNTIYF; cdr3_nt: TGCGCCAGCAGCTTGGCAGGAATTCAACTTGGAAACACCATATATTTT
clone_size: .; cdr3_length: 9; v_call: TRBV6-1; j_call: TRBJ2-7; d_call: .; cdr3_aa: CATEYEQYF; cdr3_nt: TGTGCCACCGAGTACGAGCAGTACTTC
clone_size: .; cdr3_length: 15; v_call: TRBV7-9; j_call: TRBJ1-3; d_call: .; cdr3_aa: CASSPGPGRGYTIYF; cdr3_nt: TGTGCCAGCAGCCCCGGACCCGGCAGGGGATACACCATATATTTT
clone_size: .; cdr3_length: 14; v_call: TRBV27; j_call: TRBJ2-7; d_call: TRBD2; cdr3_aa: CASSRLADTYEQYF; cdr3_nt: TGTGCCAGCAGTAGACTAGCGGATACCTACGAGCAGTACTTC
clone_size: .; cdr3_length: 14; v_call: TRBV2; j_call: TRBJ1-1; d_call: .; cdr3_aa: CASSEEGGRTEAFF; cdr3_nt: TGTGCCAGCAGTGAAGAGGGAGGCAGAACTGAAGCTTTCTTT
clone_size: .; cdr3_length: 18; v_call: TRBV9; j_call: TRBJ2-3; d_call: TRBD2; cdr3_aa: CASSVAPAAGGSTDTQYF; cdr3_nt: TGTGCCAGCAGCGTAGCGCCGGCCGCGGGGGGGAGCACAGATACGCAGTATTTT
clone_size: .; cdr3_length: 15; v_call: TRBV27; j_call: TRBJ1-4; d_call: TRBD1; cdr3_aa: CASSKQTGGPEKLFF; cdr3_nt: TGTGCCAGCAGTAAACAGACAGGGGGGCCGGAAAAACTGTTTTTT